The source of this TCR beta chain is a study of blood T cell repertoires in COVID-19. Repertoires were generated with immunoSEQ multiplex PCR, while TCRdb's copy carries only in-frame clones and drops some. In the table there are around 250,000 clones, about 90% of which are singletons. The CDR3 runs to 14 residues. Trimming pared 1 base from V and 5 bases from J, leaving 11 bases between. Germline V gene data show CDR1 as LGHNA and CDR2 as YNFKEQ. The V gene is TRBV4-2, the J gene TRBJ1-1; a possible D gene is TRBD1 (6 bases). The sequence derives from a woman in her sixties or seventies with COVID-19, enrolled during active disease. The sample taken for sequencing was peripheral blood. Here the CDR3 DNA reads TGTGCCAGCAGCCAAGTAGCAGGGGAAACTGAAGCTTTCTTT. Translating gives CASSQVAGETEAFF.